This T cell receptor (beta chain) appears in the sequencing data of a study of blood T cells in healthy people across ages. Concerning this clonotype: Its matching antigen is unknown.

Through a sample-barcoded 5' primer and a J-beta primer mix, a second PCR was run for roughly 6 to 12 cycles. TCRdb recomputed calls from the 5' RACE reads with MiXCR, one row per CDR3 protein. The data contain roughly 680,000 distinct CDR3 sequences, around 21% of them singletons. The CDR3 runs 13 residues. The V gene end was trimmed by 9 bases and the J gene end by 2 bases; junction bases not matched to a gene: 5. CDR1 and CDR2 (germline): LGHNT, FRNRAP. Study-level results: Across samples, TCR beta diversity tracked strongly with naive T cell percentage.

This sequence originates from a man in his 70s in good health. The chain joins TRBV12-5 to TRBJ2-3, with TRBD2 matching 7 bases. Material for sequencing was blood. CDR3: CASLGGDTDTQYF. CDR3 DNA: TGTGCTAGCCTGGGGGGGGACACAGATACGCAGTATTTT.